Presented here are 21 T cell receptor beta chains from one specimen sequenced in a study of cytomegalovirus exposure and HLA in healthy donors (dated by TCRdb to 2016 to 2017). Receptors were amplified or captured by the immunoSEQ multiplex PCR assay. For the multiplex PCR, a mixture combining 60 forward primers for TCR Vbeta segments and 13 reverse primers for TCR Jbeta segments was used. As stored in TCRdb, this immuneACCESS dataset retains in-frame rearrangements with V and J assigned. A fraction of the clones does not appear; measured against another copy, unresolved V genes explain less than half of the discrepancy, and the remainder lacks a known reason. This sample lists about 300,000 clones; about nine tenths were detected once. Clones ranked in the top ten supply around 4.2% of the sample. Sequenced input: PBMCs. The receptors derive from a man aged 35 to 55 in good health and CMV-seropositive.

The CDR3 nucleotides read TGCAGTGCTAGGGTATCCTACGAGCAGTACTTC. This sequence encodes CSARVSYEQYF. The chain links TRBV20-1 to TRBJ2-5; D ambiguous. The DNA end is a closer match to TRBJ2-7, so the J assignment may be wrong. The CDR3 has 11 amino acids. Per germline, CDR1 DFQATT and CDR2 SNEGSKA (reference sequence).

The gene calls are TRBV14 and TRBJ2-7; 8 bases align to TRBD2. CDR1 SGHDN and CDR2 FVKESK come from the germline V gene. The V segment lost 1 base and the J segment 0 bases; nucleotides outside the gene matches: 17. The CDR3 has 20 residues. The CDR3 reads CASSQGFSGKGSFPSYEQYF. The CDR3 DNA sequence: TGTGCCAGCAGCCAAGGTTTTAGCGGGAAAGGTAGTTTTCCCTCCTACGAGCAGTACTTC.

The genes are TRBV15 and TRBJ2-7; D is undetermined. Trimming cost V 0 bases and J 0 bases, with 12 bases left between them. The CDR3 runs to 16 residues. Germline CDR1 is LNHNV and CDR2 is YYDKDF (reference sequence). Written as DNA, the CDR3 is TGTGCCACCAGCAGAGATCAACAGATTAGCTCCTACGAGCAGTACTTC. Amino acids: CATSRDQQISSYEQYF.

The CDR3 DNA reads as TGCAGCGTTGAGGGCAGGGGAGAGACCCAGTACTTC. Protein: CSVEGRGETQYF. The rearrangement uses TRBV29-1 and TRBJ2-5; D perhaps matches TRBD1 (6 bases). CDR1 is SQVTM and CDR2 is ANQGSEA in the germline V gene. The V gene lost 3 bases and the J gene lost 4 bases, with 9 bases spanning the gap. The length of the CDR3 is 12 residues.

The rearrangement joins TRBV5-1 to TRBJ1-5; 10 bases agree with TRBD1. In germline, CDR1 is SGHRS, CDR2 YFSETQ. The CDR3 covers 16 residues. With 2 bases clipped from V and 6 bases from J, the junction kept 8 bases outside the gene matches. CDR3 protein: CASSLKPGQGRQPQHF. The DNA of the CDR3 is TGCGCCAGCAGCTTAAAACCGGGACAGGGGCGTCAGCCCCAGCATTTT. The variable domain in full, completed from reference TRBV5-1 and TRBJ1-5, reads KAGVTQTPRYLIKTRGQQVTLSCSPISGHRSVSWYQQTPGQGLQFLFEYFSETQRNKGNFPGRFSGRQFSNSRSEMNVSTLELGDSALYLCASSLKPGQGRQPQHFGDGTRLSIL.

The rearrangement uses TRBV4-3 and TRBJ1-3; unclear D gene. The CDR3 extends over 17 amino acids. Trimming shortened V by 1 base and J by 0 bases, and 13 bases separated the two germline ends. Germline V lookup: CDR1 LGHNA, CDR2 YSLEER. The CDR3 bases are TGCGCCAGCAGCCAAGCCTCTTCCAGGCTCTCTGGAAACACCATATATTTT. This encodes CASSQASSRLSGNTIYF.

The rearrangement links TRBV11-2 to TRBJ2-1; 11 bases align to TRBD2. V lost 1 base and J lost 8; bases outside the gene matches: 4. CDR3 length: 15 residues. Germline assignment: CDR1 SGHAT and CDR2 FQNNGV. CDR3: CASSLVTSGKYEQFF. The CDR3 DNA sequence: TGTGCCAGCAGCTTAGTGACTAGCGGGAAGTATGAGCAGTTCTTC. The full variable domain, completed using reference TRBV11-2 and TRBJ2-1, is EAGVAQSPRYKIIEKRQSVAFWCNPISGHATLYWYQQILGQGPKLLIQFQNNGVVDDSQLPKDRFSAERLKGVDSTLKIQPAKLEDSAVYLCASSLVTSGKYEQFFGPGTRLTVL.

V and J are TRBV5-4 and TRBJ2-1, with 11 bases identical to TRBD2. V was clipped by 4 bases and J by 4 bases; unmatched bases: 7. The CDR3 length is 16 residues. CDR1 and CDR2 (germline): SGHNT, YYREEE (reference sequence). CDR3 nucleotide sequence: TGTGCCAGCAGCGCGGGACTAGCGGAAAGGTACAATGAGCAGTTCTTC. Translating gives CASSAGLAERYNEQFF.

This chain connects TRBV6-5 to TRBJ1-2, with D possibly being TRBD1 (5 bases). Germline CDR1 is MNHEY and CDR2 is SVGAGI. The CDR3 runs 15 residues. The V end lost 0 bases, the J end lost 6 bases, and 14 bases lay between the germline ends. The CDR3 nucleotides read TGTGCCAGCAGTTACTCAGCGGGGGACCGGAATGGCTACACCTTC. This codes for CASSYSAGDRNGYTF.

This CDR3 reads CASSEAGGGVESQPQHF. The CDR3 coding sequence is TGTGCCAGCAGTGAAGCAGGGGGAGGGGTGGAAAGTCAGCCCCAGCATTTT. V is TRBV6-1 and J is TRBJ1-5; D is possibly TRBD1 (6 bases). Germline CDR1 and CDR2: MNHNS and SASEGT. CDR3 length equals 17 residues. Trimming removed 0 bases from V and 6 bases from J, with 18 bases in between.

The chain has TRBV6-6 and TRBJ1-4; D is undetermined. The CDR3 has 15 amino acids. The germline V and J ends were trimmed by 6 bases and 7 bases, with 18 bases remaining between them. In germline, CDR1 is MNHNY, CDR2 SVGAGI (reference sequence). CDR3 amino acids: CASSPYDPEGEKLFF. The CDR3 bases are TGTGCCAGCAGCCCTTACGATCCGGAGGGTGAAAAACTGTTTTTT.

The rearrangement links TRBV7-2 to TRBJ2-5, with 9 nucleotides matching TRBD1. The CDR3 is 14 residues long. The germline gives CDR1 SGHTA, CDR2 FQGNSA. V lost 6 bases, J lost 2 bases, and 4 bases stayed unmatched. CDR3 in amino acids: CASSWDREQETQYF. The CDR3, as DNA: TGTGCCAGCAGTTGGGACAGGGAACAAGAGACCCAGTACTTC.

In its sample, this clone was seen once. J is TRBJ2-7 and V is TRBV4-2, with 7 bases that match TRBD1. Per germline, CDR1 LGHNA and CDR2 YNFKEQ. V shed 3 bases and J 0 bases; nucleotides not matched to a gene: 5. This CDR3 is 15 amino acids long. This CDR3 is CASSQNDRVSYEQYF. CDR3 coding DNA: TGTGCCAGCAGCCAGAACGACAGGGTCTCCTACGAGCAGTACTTC.

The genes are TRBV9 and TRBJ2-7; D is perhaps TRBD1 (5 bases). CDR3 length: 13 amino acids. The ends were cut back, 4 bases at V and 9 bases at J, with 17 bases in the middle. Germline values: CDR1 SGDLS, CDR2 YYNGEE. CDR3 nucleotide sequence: TGTGCCAGCAGCCCTACAGGCAGACGATCGCAGTACTTC. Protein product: CASSPTGRRSQYF.

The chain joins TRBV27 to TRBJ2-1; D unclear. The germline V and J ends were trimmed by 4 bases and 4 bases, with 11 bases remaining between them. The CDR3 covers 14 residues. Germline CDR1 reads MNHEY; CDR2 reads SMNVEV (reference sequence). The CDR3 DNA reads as TGTGCCAGCAGTTCTCAACTCGAATACAATGAGCAGTTCTTC. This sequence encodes CASSSQLEYNEQFF.

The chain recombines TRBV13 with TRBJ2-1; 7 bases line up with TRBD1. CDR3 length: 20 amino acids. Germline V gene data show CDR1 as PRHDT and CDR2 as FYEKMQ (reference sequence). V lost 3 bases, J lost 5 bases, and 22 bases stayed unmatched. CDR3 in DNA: TGTGCCAGCAGCTTGGCCCCTACCGGGACAGCCCTCGTCGAGGACAATGAGCAGTTCTTC. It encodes CASSLAPTGTALVEDNEQFF. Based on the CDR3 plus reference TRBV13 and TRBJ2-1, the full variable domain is AAGVIQSPRHLIKEKRETATLKCYPIPRHDTVYWYQQGPGQDPQFLISFYEKMQSDKGSIPDRFSAQQFSDYHSELNMSSLELGDSALYFCASSLAPTGTALVEDNEQFFGPGTRLTVL.

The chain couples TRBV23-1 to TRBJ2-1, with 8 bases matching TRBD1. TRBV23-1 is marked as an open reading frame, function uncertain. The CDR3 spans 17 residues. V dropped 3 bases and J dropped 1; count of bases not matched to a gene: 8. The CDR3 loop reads CASSQKSDRVSYNEQFF. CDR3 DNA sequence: TGCGCCAGCAGTCAGAAATCGGACAGGGTATCCTACAATGAGCAGTTCTTC.

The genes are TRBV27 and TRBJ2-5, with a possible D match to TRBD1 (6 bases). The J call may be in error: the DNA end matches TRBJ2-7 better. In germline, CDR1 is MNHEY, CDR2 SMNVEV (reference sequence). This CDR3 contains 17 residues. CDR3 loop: CASSSLSRGKSSYEQYF. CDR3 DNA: TGTGCCAGCAGTTCGCTGTCCAGGGGTAAAAGCTCCTACGAGCAGTACTTC.

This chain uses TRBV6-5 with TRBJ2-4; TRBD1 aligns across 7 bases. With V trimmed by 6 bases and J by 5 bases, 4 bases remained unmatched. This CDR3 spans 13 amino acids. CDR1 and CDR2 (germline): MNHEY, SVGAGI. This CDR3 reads CASSRDRQNIQYF. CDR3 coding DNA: TGTGCCAGCAGCCGGGACAGACAAAACATTCAGTACTTC.

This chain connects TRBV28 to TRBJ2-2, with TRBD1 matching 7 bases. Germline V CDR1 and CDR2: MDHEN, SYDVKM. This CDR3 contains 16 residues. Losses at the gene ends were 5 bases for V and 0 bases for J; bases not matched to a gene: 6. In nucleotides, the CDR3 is TGTGCCAGCAGTCCTCACGGGACAGCGAACACCGGGGAGCTGTTTTTT. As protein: CASSPHGTANTGELFF. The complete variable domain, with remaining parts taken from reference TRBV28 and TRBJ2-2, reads DVKVTQSSRYLVKRTGEKVFLECVQDMDHENMFWYRQDPGLGLRLIYFSYDVKMKEKGDIPEGYSVSREKKERFSLILESASTNQTSMYLCASSPHGTANTGELFFGEGSRLTVL.

This CDR3 is CASSQDRGALTEAFF. The CDR3 nucleotides read TGCGCCAGCAGCCAAGATCGGGGGGCGCTTACTGAAGCTTTCTTT. The rearrangement uses TRBV4-3 and TRBJ1-1; possibly TRBD1 for D (6 bases). The CDR3 is 15 residues long. In germline, CDR1 is LGHNA, CDR2 YSLEER. V dropped 0 bases and J dropped 5 bases, with 13 bases sitting between them.